A single sample is the source of the 6 T cell receptor beta chains below, sequenced in a study of shared clonotypes between healthy human individuals. Data came from immunoSEQ multiplex PCR; TCRdb stores just in-frame clones and leaves some out. Among about 1 million clones listed, about 75% were seen once. The sequenced sample was memory CD4+ T cells sorted from blood. The subset was: CD45RA-negative fraction. The source of these receptors is a man aged 18 to 29 in good health.

This clone was counted between two and nine times. The CDR3 region has the DNA TGTGCCATCAGTGAAGACAGACCTAAATCCACTTCACCCCTCCACTTT. This sequence encodes CAISEDRPKSTSPLHF. The chain combines TRBV10-3 with TRBJ1-6; D is possibly TRBD1 (5 bases). Per the germline V gene, CDR1 is ENHRY and CDR2 is SYGVKD. The germline V and J ends were trimmed by 3 bases and 9 bases, with 18 bases remaining between them. The CDR3 is 16 amino acids.

This sequence joins TRBV29-1 and TRBJ1-2; the match to TRBD1 covers 9 bases. Losses at the gene ends were 4 bases for V and 8 bases for J; bases not matched to a gene: 8. The germline gives CDR1 SQVTM, CDR2 ANQGSEA. The CDR3 covers 13 residues. The CDR3 DNA sequence: TGCAGCGTTGGGGACAGGGCTAACGCGGGCTACACCTTC. It codes for CSVGDRANAGYTF. The full variable domain, with the rest looked up from reference TRBV29-1 and TRBJ1-2, is SAVISQKPSRDICQRGTSLTIQCQVDSQVTMMFWYRQQPGQSLTLIATANQGSEATYESGFVIDKFPISRPNLTFSTLTVSNMSPEDSSIYLCSVGDRANAGYTFGSGTRLTVV.

The chain couples TRBV9 to TRBJ2-5, with 7 positions matching TRBD2. The CDR3 extends over 15 amino acids. With V trimmed by 5 bases and J by 1 base, 8 bases remained unmatched. Germline CDR1 reads SGDLS; CDR2 reads YYNGEE. In DNA form, the CDR3 reads TGTGCCAGCAGTGAGCGGGGAGGACTCCAAGAGACCCAGTACTTC. It is translated as CASSERGGLQETQYF.

This chain connects TRBV6-5 to TRBJ2-7; D not resolved. V was pared by 2 bases and J by 1 base, with 6 bases between. This CDR3 has 13 amino acids. Germline V lookup: CDR1 MNHEY, CDR2 SVGAGI. The CDR3 protein is CASSYRDSYEQYF. DNA of the CDR3: TGTGCCAGCAGTTACAGGGATTCCTACGAGCAGTACTTC.

The chain employs TRBV30 and TRBJ1-3; TRBD1 matches 8 bases. This CDR3 is built from 18 residues. J lost 0 bases, V lost 3 bases, and 13 bases had no gene match. Germline V lookup: CDR1 GTSNPN, CDR2 SVGIG (reference sequence). The DNA of the CDR3 is TGTGCCTGGAGCCCAAAGTCCAGGGGGCCAAACTCTGGAAACACCATATATTTT. Its translation: CAWSPKSRGPNSGNTIYF.

This clone was found a few times. Within the sample, other DNA sequences also encode this same CDR3. The chain employs TRBV2 and TRBJ1-5, with a weak D call TRBD1 (6 bases). Trimming removed 7 bases at V and 0 bases at J, with 7 bases between. Germline values: CDR1 SNHLY, CDR2 FYNNEI. The CDR3 totals 13 residues. CDR3 protein: CASTGDSNQPQHF. CDR3 coding DNA: TGTGCCAGCACAGGGGATAGCAATCAGCCCCAGCATTTT. Full variable domain (rest looked up from reference TRBV2 and TRBJ1-5): EPEVTQTPSHQVTQMGQEVILRCVPISNHLYFYWYRQILGQKVEFLVSFYNNEISEKSEIFDDQFSVERPDGSNFTLKIRSTKLEDSAMYFCASTGDSNQPQHFGDGTRLSIL.